Below, one TCR beta chain is given with its context. This may come from a read error, since a much larger clone is one base off. This sample was included in a study of Graves' ophthalmopathy and Graves' hyperthyroidism. CDR3 regions of TCR beta were amplified from RNA transcripts. An opening RT-PCR round employed HTBI primers and preceded a second-round multiplex PCR. Using its own MiXCR run on the multiplex PCR reads, TCRdb lists one record per CDR3 protein. Of about 740,000 distinct CDR3 sequences in the sample, 35% to 50% were seen once. Material for sequencing was peripheral blood. The receptor comes from an adult man with Graves' ophthalmopathy.

DNA for the CDR3: TGTGCCAGCAGCGGACCACTTGGGGCTAGCGGGAAGGAGACCCAGTACTTC. Translation: CASSGPLGASGKETQYF. This sequence joins TRBV11-2 and TRBJ2-5, with 9 bases aligning to TRBD2. This CDR3 contains 17 residues. CDR1 is SGHAT, CDR2 FQNNGV, per germline. V dropped 5 bases and J dropped 5; count of bases not matched to a gene: 15.